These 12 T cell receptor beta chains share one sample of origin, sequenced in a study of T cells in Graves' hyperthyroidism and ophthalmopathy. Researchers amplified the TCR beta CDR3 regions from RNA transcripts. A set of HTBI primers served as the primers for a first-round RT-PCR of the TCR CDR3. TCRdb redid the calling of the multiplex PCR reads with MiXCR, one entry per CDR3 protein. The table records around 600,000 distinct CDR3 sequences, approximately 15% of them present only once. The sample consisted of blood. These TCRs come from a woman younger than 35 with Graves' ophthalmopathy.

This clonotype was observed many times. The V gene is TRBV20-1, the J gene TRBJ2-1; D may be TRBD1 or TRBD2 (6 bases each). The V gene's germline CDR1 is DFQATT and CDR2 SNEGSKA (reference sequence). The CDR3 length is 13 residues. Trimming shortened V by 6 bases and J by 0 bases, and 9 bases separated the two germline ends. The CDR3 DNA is TGCAGTGCGAAGGGGGGCTCCTACAATGAGCAGTTCTTC. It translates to CSAKGGSYNEQFF.

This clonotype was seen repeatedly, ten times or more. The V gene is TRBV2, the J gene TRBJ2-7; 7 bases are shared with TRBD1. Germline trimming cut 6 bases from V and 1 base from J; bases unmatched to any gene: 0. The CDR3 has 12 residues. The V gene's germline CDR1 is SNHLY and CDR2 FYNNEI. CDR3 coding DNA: TGTGCCAGCAGGGGACAGTCCTACGAGCAGTACTTC. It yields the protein CASRGQSYEQYF.

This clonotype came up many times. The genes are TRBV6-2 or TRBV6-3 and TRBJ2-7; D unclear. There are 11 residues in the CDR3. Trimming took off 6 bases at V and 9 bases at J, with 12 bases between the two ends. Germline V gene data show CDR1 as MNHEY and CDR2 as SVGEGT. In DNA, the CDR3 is TGTGCCAGCAGCGAATCATTTGTGCAGTACTTC. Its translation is CASSESFVQYF.

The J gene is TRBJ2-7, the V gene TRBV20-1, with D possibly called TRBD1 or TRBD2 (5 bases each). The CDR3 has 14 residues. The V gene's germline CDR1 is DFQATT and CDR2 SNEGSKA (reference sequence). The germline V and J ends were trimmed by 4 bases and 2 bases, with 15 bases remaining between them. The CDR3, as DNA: TGCAGTGCTATTCCCCGGGACGGGGCCTACGAGCAGTACTTC. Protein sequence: CSAIPRDGAYEQYF.

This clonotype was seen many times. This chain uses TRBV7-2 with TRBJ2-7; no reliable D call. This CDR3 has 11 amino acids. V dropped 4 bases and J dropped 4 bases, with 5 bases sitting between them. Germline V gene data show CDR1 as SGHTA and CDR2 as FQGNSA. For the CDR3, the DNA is TGTGCCAGCAGCTATATATACGAGCAGTACTTC. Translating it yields CASSYIYEQYF.

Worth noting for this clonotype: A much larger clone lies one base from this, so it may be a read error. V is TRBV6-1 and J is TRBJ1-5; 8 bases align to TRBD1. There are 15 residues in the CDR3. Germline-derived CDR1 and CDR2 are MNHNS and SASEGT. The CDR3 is CASRPDRGENRPQHF. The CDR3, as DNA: TGTGCCAGCAGACCAGACAGGGGAGAAAATCGGCCCCAGCATTTT.

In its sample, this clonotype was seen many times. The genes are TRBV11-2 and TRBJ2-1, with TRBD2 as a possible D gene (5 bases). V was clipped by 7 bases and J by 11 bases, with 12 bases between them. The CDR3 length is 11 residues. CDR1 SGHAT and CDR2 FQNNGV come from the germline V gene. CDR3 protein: CASTLSGQQFF. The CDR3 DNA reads TGTGCCAGCACCCTCAGCGGTCAGCAGTTCTTC.

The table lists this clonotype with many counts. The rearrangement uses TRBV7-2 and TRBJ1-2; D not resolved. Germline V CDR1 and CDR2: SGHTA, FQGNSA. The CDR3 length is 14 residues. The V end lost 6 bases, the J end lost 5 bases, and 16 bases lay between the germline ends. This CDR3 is CASSRNPGIYGYTF. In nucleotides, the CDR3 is TGTGCCAGCAGTCGGAATCCCGGGATTTATGGCTACACCTTC.

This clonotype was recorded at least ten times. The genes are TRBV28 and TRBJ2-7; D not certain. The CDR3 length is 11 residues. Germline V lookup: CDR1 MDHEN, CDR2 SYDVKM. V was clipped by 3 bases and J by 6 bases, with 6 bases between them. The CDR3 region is CASSFSREQYF. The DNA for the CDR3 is TGTGCCAGCAGTTTTTCGCGCGAGCAGTACTTC. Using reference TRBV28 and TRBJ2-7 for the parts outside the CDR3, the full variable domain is DVKVTQSSRYLVKRTGEKVFLECVQDMDHENMFWYRQDPGLGLRLIYFSYDVKMKEKGDIPEGYSVSREKKERFSLILESASTNQTSMYLCASSFSREQYFGPGTRLTVT.

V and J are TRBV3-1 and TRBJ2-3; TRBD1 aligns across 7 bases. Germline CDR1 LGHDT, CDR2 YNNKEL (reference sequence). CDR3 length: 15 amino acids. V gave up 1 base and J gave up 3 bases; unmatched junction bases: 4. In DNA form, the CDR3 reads TGTGCCAGCAGCCAAGCGCGGACAGGTACAGATACGCAGTATTTT. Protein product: CASSQARTGTDTQYF.

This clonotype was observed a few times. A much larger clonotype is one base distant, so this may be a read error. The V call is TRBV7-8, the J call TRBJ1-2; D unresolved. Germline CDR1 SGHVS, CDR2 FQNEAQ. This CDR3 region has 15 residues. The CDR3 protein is CASSLGQTPNYGYAF. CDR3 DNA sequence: TGTGCCAGCAGCTTAGGGCAGACTCCTAACTATGGCTACGCCTTC.

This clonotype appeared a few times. The CDR3 nucleotides read TGTGCCACCGGTCATGTGAGCTCCTACAATGAGCAGTTCTTC. Protein: CATGHVSSYNEQFF. J is TRBJ2-1 and V is TRBV15; D unresolved. V was cut by 8 bases and J by 0 bases, with 11 bases left in between. CDR3 size: 14 residues. CDR1 is LNHNV and CDR2 is YYDKDF in the germline V gene (reference sequence).